This T cell receptor beta chain is from a study of blood T cell repertoires in COVID-19. Background on the study: PBMCs, B-cell-depleted T cells, or T cells were the source of the cDNA or gDNA that made up the material.

Clones were read by immunoSEQ multiplex PCR, and TCRdb kept only the in-frame ones, dropping some. The sample yields roughly 97,000 clones, around 87% seen once. The CDR3 sequence is 15 residues long. The V gene end was trimmed by 4 bases and the J gene end by 1 base; junction bases not matched to a gene: 2. The germline V gene encodes CDR1 LGHDT and CDR2 YNNKEL (reference sequence). The sequence was collected from a man between 45 and 60 years old with acute or convalescent COVID-19. This chain uses TRBV3-1 (or the pseudogene TRBV3-2) with TRBJ2-5; 11 nucleotides agree with TRBD2. The sequencing input was peripheral blood. CDR3 DNA sequence: TGTGCCAGCAGCCCGGGACTAGCGGTCCAAGAGACCCAGTACTTC. Translation: CASSPGLAVQETQYF.